This T cell receptor beta chain was recorded in a study of blood T cell repertoires in COVID-19. In the study overall: In each case, the material was cDNA or gDNA derived from T cells, B-cell-depleted T cells, or PBMCs.

TCRdb's copy holds only in-frame clones and misses some; the assay was immunoSEQ multiplex PCR. The sample consists of nearly 250,000 clones, around 89% of them appearing once. The CDR3 spans 17 residues. V lost 0 bases and J 4 bases, leaving 16 bases between the germline ends. Germline loops: CDR1 LNHNV, CDR2 YYDKDF (reference sequence). This TCR came from a man aged 45-65 years who had been exposed to COVID-19. The sequenced sample consisted of PBMCs or T cells enriched from blood (not recorded which). The chain uses TRBV15 and TRBJ1-5, with unresolved D. The CDR3 sequence: CATSREIFGVGNQPQHF. The CDR3 DNA follows: TGTGCCACCAGCAGAGAAATATTCGGGGTCGGGAATCAGCCCCAGCATTTT.